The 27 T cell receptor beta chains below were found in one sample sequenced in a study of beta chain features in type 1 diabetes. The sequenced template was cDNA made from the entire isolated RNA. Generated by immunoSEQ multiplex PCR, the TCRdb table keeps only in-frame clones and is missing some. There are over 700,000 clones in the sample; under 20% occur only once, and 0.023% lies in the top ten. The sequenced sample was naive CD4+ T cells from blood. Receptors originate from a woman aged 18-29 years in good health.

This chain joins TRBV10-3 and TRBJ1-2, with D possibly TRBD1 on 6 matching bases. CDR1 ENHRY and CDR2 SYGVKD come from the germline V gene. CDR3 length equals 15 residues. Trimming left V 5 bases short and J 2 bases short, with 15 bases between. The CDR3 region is CAISKTYGQNYGYTF. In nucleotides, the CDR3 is TGTGCCATCAGTAAGACATATGGACAGAACTATGGCTACACCTTC.

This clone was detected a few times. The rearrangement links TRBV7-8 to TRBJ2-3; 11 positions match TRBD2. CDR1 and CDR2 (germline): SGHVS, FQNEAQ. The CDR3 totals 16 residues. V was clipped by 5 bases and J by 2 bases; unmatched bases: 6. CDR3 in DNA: TGTGCCAGCAGCGCTGGGACTAGCGGTAACACAGATACGCAGTATTTT. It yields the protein CASSAGTSGNTDTQYF.

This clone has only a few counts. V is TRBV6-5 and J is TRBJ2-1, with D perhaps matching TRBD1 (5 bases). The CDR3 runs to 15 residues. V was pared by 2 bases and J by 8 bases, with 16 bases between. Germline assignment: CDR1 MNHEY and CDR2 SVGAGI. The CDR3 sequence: CASSYGAGKRHEQFF. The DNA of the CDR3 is TGTGCCAGCAGTTACGGGGCAGGGAAACGTCATGAGCAGTTCTTC.

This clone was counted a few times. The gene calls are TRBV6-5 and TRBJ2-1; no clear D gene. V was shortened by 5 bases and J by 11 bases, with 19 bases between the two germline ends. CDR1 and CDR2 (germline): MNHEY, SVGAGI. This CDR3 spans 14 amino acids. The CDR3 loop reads CASSELPAPQKQFF. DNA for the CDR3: TGTGCCAGCAGTGAACTGCCCGCACCGCAGAAGCAGTTCTTC.

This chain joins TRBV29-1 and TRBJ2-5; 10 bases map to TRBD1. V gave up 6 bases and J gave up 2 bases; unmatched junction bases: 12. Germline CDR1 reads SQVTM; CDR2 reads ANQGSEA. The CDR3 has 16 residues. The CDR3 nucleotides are TGCAGCGTACGACCGGGACAGGGGTTTGGGCAAGAGACCCAGTACTTC. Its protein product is CSVRPGQGFGQETQYF. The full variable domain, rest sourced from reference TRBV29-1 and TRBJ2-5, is SAVISQKPSRDICQRGTSLTIQCQVDSQVTMMFWYRQQPGQSLTLIATANQGSEATYESGFVIDKFPISRPNLTFSTLTVSNMSPEDSSIYLCSVRPGQGFGQETQYFGPGTRLLVL.

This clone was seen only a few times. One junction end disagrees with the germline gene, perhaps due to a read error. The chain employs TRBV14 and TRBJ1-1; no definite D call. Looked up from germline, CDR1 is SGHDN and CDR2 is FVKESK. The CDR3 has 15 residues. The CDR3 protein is CAISHIGRLNTEAFF. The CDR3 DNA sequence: TGTGCCATCAGCCATATCGGGCGCCTTAACACTGAAGCTTTCTTT.

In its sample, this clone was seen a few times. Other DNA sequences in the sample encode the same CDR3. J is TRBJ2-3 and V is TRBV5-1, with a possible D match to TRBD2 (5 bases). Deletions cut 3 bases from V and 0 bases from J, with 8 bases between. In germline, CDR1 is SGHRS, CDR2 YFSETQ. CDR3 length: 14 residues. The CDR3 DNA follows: TGCGCCAGCAGCTCAAGCGGTAGCACAGATACGCAGTATTTT. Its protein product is CASSSSGSTDTQYF.

Written as DNA, the CDR3 is TGTGCCAGCAGCCCCGGGGCTTATGGTGAGCAGTACTTC. Its translation: CASSPGAYGEQYF. V gene TRBV13 combines with J gene TRBJ2-7, with D perhaps assigned TRBD1 or TRBD2 (5 bases each). This CDR3 has 13 amino acids. In germline, CDR1 is PRHDT, CDR2 FYEKMQ (reference sequence). V was cut by 5 bases and J by 7 bases, with 15 bases left in between.

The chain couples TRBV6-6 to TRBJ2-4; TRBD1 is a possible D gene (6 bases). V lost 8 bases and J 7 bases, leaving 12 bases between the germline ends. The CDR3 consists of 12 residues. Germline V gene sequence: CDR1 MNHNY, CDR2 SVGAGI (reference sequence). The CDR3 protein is CASGEQGNIQYF. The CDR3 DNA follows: TGTGCCAGCGGAGAACAGGGTAACATTCAGTACTTC.

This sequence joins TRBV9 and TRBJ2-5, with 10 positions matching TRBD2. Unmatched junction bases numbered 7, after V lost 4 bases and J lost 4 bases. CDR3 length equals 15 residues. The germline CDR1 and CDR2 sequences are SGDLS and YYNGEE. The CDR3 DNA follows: TGTGCCAGCAGCTCTAAACTAGCGGGGATAGAGACCCAGTACTTC. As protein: CASSSKLAGIETQYF.

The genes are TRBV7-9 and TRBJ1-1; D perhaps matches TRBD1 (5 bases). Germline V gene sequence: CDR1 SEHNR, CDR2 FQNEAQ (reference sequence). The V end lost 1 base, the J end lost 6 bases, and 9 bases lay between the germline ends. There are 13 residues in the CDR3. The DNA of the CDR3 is TGTGCCAGCAGCTTAGGGGGGAAAGCTGAAGCTTTCTTT. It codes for CASSLGGKAEAFF.

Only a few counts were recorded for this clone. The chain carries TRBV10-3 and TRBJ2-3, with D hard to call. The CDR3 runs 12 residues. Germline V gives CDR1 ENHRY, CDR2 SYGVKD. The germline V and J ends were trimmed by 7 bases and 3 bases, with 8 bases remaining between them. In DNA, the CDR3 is TGTGCCATCAAAAGCGTAACAGATACGCAGTATTTT. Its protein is CAIKSVTDTQYF.

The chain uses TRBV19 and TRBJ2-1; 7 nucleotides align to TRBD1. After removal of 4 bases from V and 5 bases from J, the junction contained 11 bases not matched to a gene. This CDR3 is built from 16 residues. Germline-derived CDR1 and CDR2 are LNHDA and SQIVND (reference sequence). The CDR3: CASSTLRDSPNNEQFF. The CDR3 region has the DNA TGTGCCAGTAGTACCCTCCGGGACAGTCCCAACAATGAGCAGTTCTTC.

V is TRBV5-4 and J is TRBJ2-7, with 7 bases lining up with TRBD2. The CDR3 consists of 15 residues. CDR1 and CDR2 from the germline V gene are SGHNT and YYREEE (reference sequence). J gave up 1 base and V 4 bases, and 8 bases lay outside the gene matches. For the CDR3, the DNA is TGTGCCAGCAGCAATGGTACTAGCGTTTCCTACGAGCAGTACTTC. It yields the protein CASSNGTSVSYEQYF.

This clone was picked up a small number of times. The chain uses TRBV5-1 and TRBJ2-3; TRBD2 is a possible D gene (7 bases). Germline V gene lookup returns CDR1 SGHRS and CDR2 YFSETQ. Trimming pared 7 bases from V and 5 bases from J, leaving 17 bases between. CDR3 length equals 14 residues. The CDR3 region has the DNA TGCGCCAGCCGTACAGGACAGCGGGGAGATACGCAGTATTTT. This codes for CASRTGQRGDTQYF. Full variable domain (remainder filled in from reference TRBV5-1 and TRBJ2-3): KAGVTQTPRYLIKTRGQQVTLSCSPISGHRSVSWYQQTPGQGLQFLFEYFSETQRNKGNFPGRFSGRQFSNSRSEMNVSTLELGDSALYLCASRTGQRGDTQYFGPGTRLTVL.

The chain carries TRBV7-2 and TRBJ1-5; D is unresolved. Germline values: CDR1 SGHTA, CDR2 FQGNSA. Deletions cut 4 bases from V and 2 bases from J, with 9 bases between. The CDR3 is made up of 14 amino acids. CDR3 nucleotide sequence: TGTGCCAGCAGCTGGGAGTTAGGCAATCAGCCCCAGCATTTT. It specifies CASSWELGNQPQHF.

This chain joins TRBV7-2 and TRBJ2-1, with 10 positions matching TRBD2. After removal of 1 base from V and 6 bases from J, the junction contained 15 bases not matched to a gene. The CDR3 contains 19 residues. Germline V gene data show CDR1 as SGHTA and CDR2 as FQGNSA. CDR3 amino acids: CASSLVLTIGTSVGNEQFF. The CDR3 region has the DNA TGTGCCAGCAGCTTAGTCTTAACTATAGGGACTAGCGTCGGCAATGAGCAGTTCTTC.

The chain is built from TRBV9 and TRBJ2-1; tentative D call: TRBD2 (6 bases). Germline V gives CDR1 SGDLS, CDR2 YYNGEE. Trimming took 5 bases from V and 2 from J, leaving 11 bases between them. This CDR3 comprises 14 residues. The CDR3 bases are TGTGCCAGCAGACGGGAGAGACCCTACAATGAGCAGTTCTTC. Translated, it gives CASRRERPYNEQFF.

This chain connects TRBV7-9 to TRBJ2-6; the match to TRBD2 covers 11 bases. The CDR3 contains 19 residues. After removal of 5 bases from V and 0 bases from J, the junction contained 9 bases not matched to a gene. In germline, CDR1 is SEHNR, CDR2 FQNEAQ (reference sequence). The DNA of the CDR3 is TGTGCCAGCAGCCTTCGACTAGCGGGGATTGTCTCTGGGGCCAACGTCCTGACTTTC. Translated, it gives CASSLRLAGIVSGANVLTF.

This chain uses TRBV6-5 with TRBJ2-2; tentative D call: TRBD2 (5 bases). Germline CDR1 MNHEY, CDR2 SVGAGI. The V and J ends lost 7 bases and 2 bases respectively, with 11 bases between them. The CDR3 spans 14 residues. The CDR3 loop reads CASTTTPNTGELFF. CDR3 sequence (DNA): TGTGCCAGCACGACTACACCTAACACCGGGGAGCTGTTTTTT.

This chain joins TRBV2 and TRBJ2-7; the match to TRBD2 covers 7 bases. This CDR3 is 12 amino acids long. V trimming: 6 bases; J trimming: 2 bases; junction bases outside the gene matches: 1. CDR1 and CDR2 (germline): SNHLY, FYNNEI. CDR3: CASRGGTYEQYF. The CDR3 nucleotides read TGTGCCAGCAGGGGAGGGACCTACGAGCAGTACTTC.

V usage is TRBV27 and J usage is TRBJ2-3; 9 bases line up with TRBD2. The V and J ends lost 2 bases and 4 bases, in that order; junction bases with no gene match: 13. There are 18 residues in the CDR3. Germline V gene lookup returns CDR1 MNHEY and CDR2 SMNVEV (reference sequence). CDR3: CASSLRSSGTEYADTQYF. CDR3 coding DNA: TGTGCCAGCAGTTTAAGGTCTAGCGGGACAGAATATGCAGATACGCAGTATTTT.

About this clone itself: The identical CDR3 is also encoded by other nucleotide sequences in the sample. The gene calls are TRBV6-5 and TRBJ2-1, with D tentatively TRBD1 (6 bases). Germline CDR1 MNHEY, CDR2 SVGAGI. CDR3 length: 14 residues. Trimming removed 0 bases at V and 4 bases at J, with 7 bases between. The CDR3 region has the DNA TGTGCCAGCAGTTACTCGCAGGGGTACAATGAGCAGTTCTTC. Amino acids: CASSYSQGYNEQFF.

CDR3: CASSQGVLQPQHF. In DNA, the CDR3 is TGCGCCAGCAGCCAAGGAGTTTTGCAGCCCCAGCATTTT. The rearrangement joins TRBV4-3 to TRBJ1-5; D call uncertain. Germline assignment: CDR1 LGHNA and CDR2 YSLEER. The V gene lost 1 base and the J gene lost 7 bases, with 8 bases spanning the gap. The length of the CDR3 is 13 residues.

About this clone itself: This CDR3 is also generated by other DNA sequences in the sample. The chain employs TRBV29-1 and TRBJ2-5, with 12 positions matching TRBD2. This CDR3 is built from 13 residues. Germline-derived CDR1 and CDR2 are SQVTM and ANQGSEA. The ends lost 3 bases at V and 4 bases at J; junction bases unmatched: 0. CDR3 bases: TGCAGCGTTGAGGGACTAGCGGGAGAGACCCAGTACTTC. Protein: CSVEGLAGETQYF.

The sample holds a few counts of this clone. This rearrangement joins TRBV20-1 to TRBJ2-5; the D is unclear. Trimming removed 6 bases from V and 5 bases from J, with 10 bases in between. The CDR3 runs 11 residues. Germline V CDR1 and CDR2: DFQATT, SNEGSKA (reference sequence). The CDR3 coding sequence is TGCAGTGCATTCTTCATGGAGACCCAGTACTTC. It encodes CSAFFMETQYF.

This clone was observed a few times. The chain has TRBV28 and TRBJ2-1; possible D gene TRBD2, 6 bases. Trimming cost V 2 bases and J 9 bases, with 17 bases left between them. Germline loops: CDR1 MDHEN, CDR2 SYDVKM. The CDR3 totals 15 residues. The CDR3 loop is CASSLPGDLHGEQFF. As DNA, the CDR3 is TGTGCCAGCAGTTTACCCGGGGACTTACATGGTGAGCAGTTCTTC.